Below, 8 T cell receptor beta chains from the same sample are listed, as sequenced in a study of shared clonotypes between healthy human individuals. Produced via immunoSEQ multiplex PCR; TCRdb's table is partial and in-frame only. The sample lists 2 million to 2.5 million clones; 85% to 95% were seen once. What was sequenced was naive CD4+ T cells from PBMCs. Regarding subset: CD45RA+ positively selected. The receptor source for this set is a man younger than 35 in good health. Some clones in this sample may be carry-over from other donors' samples.

The CDR3 DNA follows: TGTGCCGGGAACTTCCGAGGGGGGGGAGACGAGCAGTACTTC. Encoded protein: CAGNFRGGGDEQYF. The rearrangement links TRBV2 to TRBJ2-7, with TRBD2 as a possible D gene (7 bases). CDR3 size: 14 residues. The V gene lost 11 bases and the J gene lost 5 bases, with 22 bases spanning the gap. Germline V lookup: CDR1 SNHLY, CDR2 FYNNEI.

The rearrangement joins TRBV6-1 to TRBJ2-7; perhaps TRBD1 as D (5 bases). Trimming took off 3 bases at V and 0 bases at J, with 9 bases between the two ends. Germline V lookup: CDR1 MNHNS, CDR2 SASEGT. This CDR3 comprises 14 residues. The DNA of the CDR3 is TGTGCCAGCAGTGAGATGACAGCCTCCTACGAGCAGTACTTC. Translation gives CASSEMTASYEQYF.

This chain connects TRBV4-1 to TRBJ2-5; D not certain. Trimming took off 3 bases at V and 2 bases at J, with 7 bases between the two ends. Germline V gives CDR1 MGHRA, CDR2 YSYEKL. The CDR3 totals 13 residues. CDR3 in DNA: TGCGCCAGCAGCCAGGGATTTCAAGAGACCCAGTACTTC. The encoded protein is CASSQGFQETQYF.

The J gene is TRBJ1-2, the V gene TRBV7-8; the D gene is possibly TRBD1 (6 bases). This CDR3 spans 16 amino acids. Trimming took 1 base from V and 7 from J, leaving 19 bases between them. Per the germline V gene, CDR1 is SGHVS and CDR2 is FQNEAQ. Written as DNA, the CDR3 is TGTGCCAGCAGCTTAGGGTTGCGGGGGCGAAGGGGTGGCTACACCTTC. Its protein product is CASSLGLRGRRGGYTF.

This clone was seen once. The V call is TRBV6-6, the J call TRBJ1-4; D is uncertain. Trimming took 6 bases from V and 6 from J, leaving 14 bases between them. This CDR3 contains 14 residues. Germline CDR1 and CDR2: MNHNY and SVGAGI (reference sequence). The CDR3 is CASRLDPVDEKLFF. The CDR3 nucleotides are TGTGCCAGCAGGCTCGACCCCGTCGATGAAAAACTGTTTTTT.

This clone came up once. The chain carries TRBV5-1 and TRBJ2-2; 7 bases agree with TRBD2. V lost 9 bases to trimming and J lost 1 base; unmatched junction nucleotides: 6. The CDR3 spans 14 residues. Germline V gene lookup returns CDR1 SGHRS and CDR2 YFSETQ. CDR3 coding DNA: TGCGCCACCCACGGGGGGAAGAACACCGGGGAGCTGTTTTTT. This sequence encodes CATHGGKNTGELFF.

The chain is built from TRBV14 and TRBJ2-7; TRBD2 matches 10 bases. CDR3 length equals 17 residues. The V gene end was trimmed by 1 base and the J gene end by 0 bases; junction bases not matched to a gene: 6. In germline, CDR1 is SGHDN, CDR2 FVKESK. CDR3 residues: CASSQVIAGGSSYEQYF. CDR3 DNA: TGTGCCAGCAGCCAAGTAATAGCGGGAGGTAGCTCCTACGAGCAGTACTTC.

The chain links TRBV15 to TRBJ2-3; D gene ambiguous. The CDR3 contains 12 residues. Trimming pared 1 base from V and 9 bases from J, leaving 8 bases between. Germline loops: CDR1 LNHNV, CDR2 YYDKDF (reference sequence). The CDR3 region has the DNA TGTGCCACCAGCAGAGTGGCTGCCACGCAGTATTTT. It yields the protein CATSRVAATQYF.